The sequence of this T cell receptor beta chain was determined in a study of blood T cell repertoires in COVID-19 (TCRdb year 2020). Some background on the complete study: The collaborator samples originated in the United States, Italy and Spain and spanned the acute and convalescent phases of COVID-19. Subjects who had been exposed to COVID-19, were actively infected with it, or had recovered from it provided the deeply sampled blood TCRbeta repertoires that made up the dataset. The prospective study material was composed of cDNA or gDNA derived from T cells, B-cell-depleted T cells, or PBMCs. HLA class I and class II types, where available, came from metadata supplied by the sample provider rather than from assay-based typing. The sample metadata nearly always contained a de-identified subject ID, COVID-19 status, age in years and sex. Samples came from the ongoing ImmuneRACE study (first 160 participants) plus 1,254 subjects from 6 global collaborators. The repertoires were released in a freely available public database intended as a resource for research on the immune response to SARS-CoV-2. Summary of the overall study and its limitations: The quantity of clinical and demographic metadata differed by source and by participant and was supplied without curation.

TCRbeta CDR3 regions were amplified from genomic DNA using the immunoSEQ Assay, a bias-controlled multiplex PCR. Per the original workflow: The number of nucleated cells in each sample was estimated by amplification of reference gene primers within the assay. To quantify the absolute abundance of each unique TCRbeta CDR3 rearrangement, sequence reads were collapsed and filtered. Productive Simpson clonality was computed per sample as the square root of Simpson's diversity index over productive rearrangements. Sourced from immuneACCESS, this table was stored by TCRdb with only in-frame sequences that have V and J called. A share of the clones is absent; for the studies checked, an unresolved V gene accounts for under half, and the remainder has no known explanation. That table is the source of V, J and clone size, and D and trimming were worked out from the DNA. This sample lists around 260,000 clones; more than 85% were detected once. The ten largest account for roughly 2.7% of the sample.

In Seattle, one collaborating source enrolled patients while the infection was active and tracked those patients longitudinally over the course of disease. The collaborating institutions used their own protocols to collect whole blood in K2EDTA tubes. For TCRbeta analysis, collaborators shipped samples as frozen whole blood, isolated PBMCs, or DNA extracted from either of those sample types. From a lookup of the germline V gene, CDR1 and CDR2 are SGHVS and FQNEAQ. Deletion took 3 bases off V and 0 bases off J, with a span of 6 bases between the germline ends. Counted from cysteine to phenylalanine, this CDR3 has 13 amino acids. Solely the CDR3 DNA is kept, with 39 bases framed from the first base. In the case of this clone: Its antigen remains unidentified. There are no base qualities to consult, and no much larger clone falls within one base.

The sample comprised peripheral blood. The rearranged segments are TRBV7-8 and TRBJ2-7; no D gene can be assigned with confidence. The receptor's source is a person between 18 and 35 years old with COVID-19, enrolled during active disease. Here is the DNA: TGTGCCAGCAGCTTCACAAGCTCCTACGAGCAGTACTTC. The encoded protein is CASSFTSSYEQYF.